The sequence of this T cell receptor (beta chain) was determined in a study of T cells in Graves' hyperthyroidism and ophthalmopathy (dated by TCRdb to about 2019). Turning to the overall study: Peripheral blood was sampled at the time of initial diagnosis, prior to any treatment. To identify TCR V-J signatures that set the groups apart, the researchers used a discovery cohort of about a hundred patients, made up of roughly 40 with Graves' ophthalmopathy and 55 to 65 with stable Graves' hyperthyroidism. Whether ophthalmopathy could be predicted prospectively was tested in an independent validation cohort made up of roughly 19 hyperthyroidism patients plus 17 patients who later progressed to ophthalmopathy. For training and testing, the roughly 97 patients in the discovery cohort were randomly divided in a 7:3 ratio. In more than five Graves' hyperthyroidism patients, the study also compared T-cell repertoires from thyroid tissue with T-cell repertoires from blood. After sampling, hyperthyroidism patients received methimazole starting at 30 mg daily, and ophthalmopathy patients received high-dose intravenous methylprednisolone. The paper describes TCR Vbeta CDR3 sequencing of 135 peripheral blood samples, made up of roughly 45 ophthalmopathy patients, some 80 hyperthyroidism patients and 17 progressor patients.

Ophthalmopathy patients had moderately to severely active disease, Clinical Activity Score of at least 3, NOSPECS grade of at least 4, and duration under 3 months. The study excluded patients with uncontrolled infections, other autoimmune diseases, pregnancy or lactation. Diagnoses were established on the basis of clinical symptoms, serum thyroxine and TRAb, thyroid ultrasound, and orbital computed tomography. Ficoll-Paque density gradient centrifugation was used to isolate PBMCs from 10 ml of fresh peripheral blood. Total RNA was extracted using Trizol reagent, and RNA quality was assessed on an Agilent 2100 Bioanalyzer. The CDR3 has 14 amino acids, counting the end cysteine and phenylalanine. Kept here is only the CDR3 DNA, which spans 42 bases and is read in frame from base 1. The germline V gene specifies MNHNS as CDR1 and SASEGT as CDR2. V loses 4 bases, J loses 5 bases, and the germline ends lie 11 bases apart.

In its sample, this clonotype was seen a few times. Its specific antigen is unknown. No base quality values were provided; no much bigger clone lies one nucleotide off. Amplification of TCR beta CDR3 regions was carried out from RNA transcripts. For the first round of RT-PCR on the TCR CDR3, the HTBI primer set was used together with the Qiagen OneStep RT-PCR kit. Libraries were constructed in a second round of multiplex PCR, after which size selection and purification were carried out. Libraries were sequenced paired-end with 100 bp reads on an Illumina HiSeq2000. As for how the authors treated the data: SOAPnuke was used to process the raw data, removing reads that contained adapters or uncalled bases, had a mean Phred below 15, or lacked an exact match to the constant primer or identifier. High-quality paired reads were merged with COPE v1.2.5, and unique nucleotide sequences were defined as clonotypes. Clonotypes were aligned to IMGT TRBV, TRBD and TRBJ reference segments using MiTCR v1.1. The analysis included only V-J combinations with a frequency above 0.0001, which together covered 99% to 99.2% of the repertoires. The TCS score was defined as F50 (clonal expansion) divided by E x V (chaos), with BLOSUM62-based TCRdist calculated between CDR3 peptides within each V-J. Welch's t-statistics and random forest reduced approximately 520 V-J features to 13, which were used in a naive Bayes classifier (R e1071). TCRdb reprocessed the public reads (quality trimming at Q25 with fastp, clone calling with MiXCR) and kept in-frame beta chains. CDR3 protein sequences are deduplicated, and each keeps its most common genes and DNA. The V and J calls follow TCRdb's processing rather than the paper's. A total of 450,000 to 500,000 distinct CDR3 sequences appear in this sample, around a fifth of them only once. The ten largest clones add up to 49% of the sample.

Results the study describes overall, beyond this receptor: Most expanded thyroid clonotypes (frequency above 0.001) were also detected in blood, suggesting blood repertoires may reflect thyroid immune responses. During validation, the model predicted progression to ophthalmopathy a median of around 7 months ahead of onset, with just under 71% sensitivity and less than 85% specificity. No statistical method was used to set the sample size in advance, and investigators knew the group allocation. A 13 V-J signature model separated ophthalmopathy from stable hyperthyroidism, with approximately 87% sensitivity and roughly 84% specificity in cross-validation and 80%/75% in testing.

This chain is built from TRBV6-1 and TRBJ1-4, and possibly TRBD1, on 5 matching bases. Sequences were obtained from blood. This TCR was sampled from a woman in her seventies with Graves' ophthalmopathy. The CDR3 has the sequence CASSATGPNEKLFF. The nucleotide sequence is given as TGTGCCAGCAGTGCGACGGGGCCCAATGAAAAACTGTTTTTT.